This is a list of T cell receptor beta chains from one sample in a study of blood T cell repertoires in COVID-19. Method: immunoSEQ multiplex PCR; TCRdb's copy keeps in-frame clones and lacks some. This table holds 150,000 or so clones, roughly 90% found once. Material: PBMCs or T cells enriched from blood (not recorded which). The source of these receptors is a human donor with acute COVID-19. The donor label of this sample is uncertain. Both conserved end residues are part of each CDR3. D genes are given only for firm matches. The listing skips clone size in some rows; elsewhere it reads once, few, many or a size class.

d_call j_call clone_size v_call cdr3_aa cdr3_nt
- TRBJ1-5 - TRBV6-2/TRBV6-3 CASSYVAGEGQPQHF TGTGCCAGCAGTTACGTAGCCGGGGAGGGGCAGCCCCAGCATTTT
- TRBJ1-1 once TRBV15 CATSSDTFLNTEAFF TGTGCCACCAGCAGCGACACCTTTTTGAACACTGAAGCTTTCTTT
- TRBJ2-7 - TRBV21-1 CASSKVPVTGSPSYEQYF TGTGCCAGCAGCAAAGTTCCAGTGACAGGTTCCCCCTCCTACGAGCAGTACTTC
TRBD2 TRBJ2-3 once TRBV28 CASTPASGGTDTQYF TGTGCCAGCACCCCCGCTAGCGGAGGCACAGATACGCAGTATTTT
- TRBJ1-1 - TRBV5-1 CASSPGVLMNTEAFF TGCGCCAGCAGCCCAGGGGTCCTAATGAACACTGAAGCTTTCTTT
TRBD1 TRBJ1-4 - TRBV4-2 CASSQETGGDEKLFF TGTGCCAGCAGCCAAGAAACAGGGGGAGACGAAAAACTGTTTTTT
TRBD1 TRBJ1-4 - TRBV2 CASGTGGHRTNEKLFF TGTGCCAGCGGGACAGGGGGGCATAGGACTAATGAAAAACTGTTTTTT
TRBD2 TRBJ2-5 few TRBV7-3 CASSTIGGVETQYF TGTGCCAGCAGCACAATCGGGGGGGTTGAGACCCAGTACTTC
- TRBJ2-7 - TRBV2 CASSPRGGAREQYF TGTGCCAGCAGTCCCCGTGGGGGGGCACGGGAGCAGTACTTC
TRBD1 TRBJ2-1 once TRBV11-2 CASSLVGPGGMNEQFF TGTGCCAGCAGCTTAGTCGGGCCAGGGGGCATGAATGAGCAGTTCTTC
- TRBJ1-3 - TRBV6-5 CASSYAGPQSGNTIYF TGTGCCAGCAGTTACGCAGGGCCCCAGTCTGGAAACACCATATATTTT